What follows are 27 T cell receptor beta chains derived from one specimen sequenced in a study of cytomegalovirus exposure and HLA in healthy donors (dated by TCRdb to about 2017). Library preparation was by the immunoSEQ multiplex PCR assay. This immuneACCESS table, as held by TCRdb, lists in-frame sequences with V and J called but not all clones. Of the missing ones, under half trace to an unresolved V gene in checked studies; the others have no known cause. For this sample there are more than 95,000 clones; around 90% appear just once. The ten top clones hold under 2% of the sample. The sample comprised PBMCs. These TCRs come from a woman between 18 and 29 years old in good health and CMV-seronegative.

This chain connects TRBV29-1 to TRBJ2-1, with D possibly being TRBD2 (7 bases). This CDR3 has 12 residues. Trimming took off 5 bases at V and 8 bases at J, with 13 bases between the two ends. Germline V gives CDR1 SQVTM, CDR2 ANQGSEA. CDR3 nucleotide sequence: TGCAGCGTTCGGGGGGCGGTGGATGAGCAGTTCTTC. Amino acids: CSVRGAVDEQFF.

CDR3 coding DNA: TGTGCCAGCAGCCACGGCCAACTAGCGGAGCGGGAGACCCAGTACTTC. The encoded protein is CASSHGQLAERETQYF. This sequence joins TRBV5-4 and TRBJ2-5; 8 nucleotides agree with TRBD2. Germline CDR1 and CDR2: SGHNT and YYREEE (reference sequence). V trimming: 4 bases; J trimming: 5 bases; junction bases outside the gene matches: 13. This CDR3 has 16 amino acids. Full variable domain (rest looked up from reference TRBV5-4 and TRBJ2-5): ETGVTQSPTHLIKTRGQQVTLRCSSQSGHNTVSWYQQALGQGPQFIFQYYREEENGRGNFPPRFSGLQFPNYSSELNVNALELDDSALYLCASSHGQLAERETQYFGPGTRLLVL.

The rearrangement uses TRBV9 and TRBJ2-5; 8 nucleotides align to TRBD2. Germline V gene sequence: CDR1 SGDLS, CDR2 YYNGEE. There are 16 residues in the CDR3. The V gene end was trimmed by 0 bases and the J gene end by 2 bases; junction bases not matched to a gene: 6. The CDR3 here is CASSVGSSGRQETQYF. CDR3 nucleotides: TGTGCCAGCAGCGTAGGATCAAGCGGGAGACAAGAGACCCAGTACTTC. Looking up the rest from reference TRBV9 and TRBJ2-5 gives the full variable domain: DSGVTQTPKHLITATGQRVTLRCSPRSGDLSVYWYQQSLDQGLQFLIQYYNGEERAKGNILERFSAQQFPDLHSELNLSSLELGDSALYFCASSVGSSGRQETQYFGPGTRLLVL.

The chain links TRBV18 to TRBJ2-2; a weak D match, TRBD1 (6 bases). V was trimmed by 6 bases and J by 0 bases, leaving 11 bases between them. The CDR3 contains 15 residues. The germline V gene has CDR1 KGHSH and CDR2 LQKENI. The CDR3 nucleotides are TGTGCCAGCTCGCCGGGACAAGCGAACACCGGGGAGCTGTTTTTT. It specifies CASSPGQANTGELFF.

For the CDR3, the DNA is TGTGCCAGCAGCCCCGGACTAGCGGGAGTTATCGACACCGGGGAGCTGTTTTTT. It yields the protein CASSPGLAGVIDTGELFF. The chain links TRBV7-2 to TRBJ2-2, with 13 bases identical to TRBD2. CDR3 length: 18 residues. With V trimmed by 5 bases and J by 3 bases, 9 bases remained unmatched. Germline CDR1 SGHTA, CDR2 FQGNSA.

The chain recombines TRBV10-3 with TRBJ2-1, with D possibly matching TRBD2 (6 bases). The V gene's germline CDR1 is ENHRY and CDR2 SYGVKD. The CDR3 consists of 17 residues. Trimming removed 2 bases from V and 0 bases from J, with 14 bases in between. CDR3 region: CAISEPPAGRSYNEQFF. The CDR3 DNA is TGTGCCATCAGTGAGCCCCCCGCGGGGCGCTCCTACAATGAGCAGTTCTTC.

The chain combines TRBV11-2 with TRBJ1-2; D uncertain. V was cut by 0 bases and J by 8 bases, with 10 bases left in between. Germline CDR1 is SGHAT and CDR2 is FQNNGV. CDR3 length: 13 residues. For the CDR3, the DNA is TGTGCCAGCAGCTTAGATGGTGGGGAGGGCTACACCTTC. Residues: CASSLDGGEGYTF. Complete variable domain (other parts from reference TRBV11-2 and TRBJ1-2): EAGVAQSPRYKIIEKRQSVAFWCNPISGHATLYWYQQILGQGPKLLIQFQNNGVVDDSQLPKDRFSAERLKGVDSTLKIQPAKLEDSAVYLCASSLDGGEGYTFGSGTRLTVV.

The chain joins TRBV28 to TRBJ1-1, with TRBD1 matching 8 bases. Germline CDR1 reads MDHEN; CDR2 reads SYDVKM. This CDR3 is built from 12 residues. The V gene end was trimmed by 6 bases and the J gene end by 8 bases; junction bases not matched to a gene: 5. The CDR3 loop is CASRDRVREAFF. The CDR3 DNA is TGTGCCAGCAGGGACAGGGTGAGGGAAGCTTTCTTT.

CDR3 region: CASSLGAANTEAFF. The CDR3 DNA reads as TGCGCCAGCAGCTTGGGGGCCGCGAACACTGAAGCTTTCTTT. The chain links TRBV5-1 to TRBJ1-1; D unclear. The CDR3 covers 14 residues. The germline V gene has CDR1 SGHRS and CDR2 YFSETQ. Trimming pared 0 bases from V and 1 base from J, leaving 7 bases between.

This sequence joins TRBV5-6 and TRBJ1-6; TRBD1 is a possible D gene (5 bases). The CDR3 covers 15 residues. Trimming removed 0 bases at V and 8 bases at J, with 12 bases between. Germline assignment: CDR1 SGHDT and CDR2 YYEEEE. CDR3 amino acids: CASSLVSGVDSPLHF. The CDR3 nucleotides read TGTGCCAGCAGCTTGGTGTCGGGGGTGGATTCACCCCTCCACTTT.

V is TRBV28 and J is TRBJ2-3; 11 positions agree with TRBD2. V lost 4 bases, J lost 1 base, and 13 bases stayed unmatched. The CDR3 covers 19 residues. Germline V gene data show CDR1 as MDHEN and CDR2 as SYDVKM. The CDR3, as DNA: TGTGCCAGCAGTTCCCCCGGAATTAGCGGGGGGGCGGGCACAGATACGCAGTATTTT. Protein product: CASSSPGISGGAGTDTQYF.

This clone showed up just once. The rearrangement uses TRBV28 and TRBJ2-7; TRBD2 is a possible D gene (5 bases). CDR1 is MDHEN and CDR2 is SYDVKM in the germline V gene. CDR3 size: 14 residues. V lost 5 bases and J lost 2, with 13 bases in between. This CDR3 is CASSKTGNTYEQYF. CDR3 coding DNA: TGTGCCAGCAGTAAGACCGGGAATACCTACGAGCAGTACTTC. Looking up the rest from reference TRBV28 and TRBJ2-7 gives the full variable domain: DVKVTQSSRYLVKRTGEKVFLECVQDMDHENMFWYRQDPGLGLRLIYFSYDVKMKEKGDIPEGYSVSREKKERFSLILESASTNQTSMYLCASSKTGNTYEQYFGPGTRLTVT.

The rearrangement links TRBV11-2 to TRBJ1-1; a possible D gene is TRBD1 (5 bases). CDR1 is SGHAT, CDR2 FQNNGV, per germline. V was pared by 3 bases and J by 3 bases, with 11 bases between. The CDR3 runs 14 residues. CDR3 sequence: CASSLGIGDTEAFF. Here the CDR3 DNA reads TGTGCCAGCAGCTTGGGGATAGGGGACACTGAAGCTTTCTTT.

As DNA, the CDR3 is TGTGCCAGCAGCGGACAGGGTACTGAAGCTTTCTTT. The encoded protein is CASSGQGTEAFF. The chain employs TRBV9 and TRBJ1-1, with 7 bases aligning to TRBD1. With 3 bases clipped from V and 5 bases from J, the junction kept 1 base outside the gene matches. The germline CDR1 and CDR2 sequences are SGDLS and YYNGEE. The CDR3 has 12 amino acids.

This chain links TRBV19 with TRBJ2-3, with unresolved D. Trimming took 4 bases from V and 8 from J, leaving 16 bases between them. Germline V gene data show CDR1 as LNHDA and CDR2 as SQIVND (reference sequence). The CDR3 length is 14 residues. Here the CDR3 reads CASSSDSARGTQYF. The CDR3 nucleotides read TGTGCCAGTAGTAGCGACTCGGCCCGCGGTACGCAGTATTTT.

The CDR3: CASSSIKSRDRATEAFF. Written as DNA, the CDR3 is TGTGCCAGCAGTTCCATCAAGTCCCGGGACAGGGCCACTGAAGCTTTCTTT. The chain combines TRBV28 with TRBJ1-1; 9 bases agree with TRBD1. The length of the CDR3 is 17 residues. Germline V gene data show CDR1 as MDHEN and CDR2 as SYDVKM. J was trimmed by 4 bases and V by 4 bases; bases with no gene match: 13.

The chain employs TRBV2 and TRBJ2-7; D not resolved. Trimming removed 7 bases from V and 0 bases from J, with 10 bases in between. This CDR3 has 13 residues. From germline, CDR1 is SNHLY and CDR2 FYNNEI. CDR3 amino acids: CASNPGFSYEQYF. The DNA for the CDR3 is TGTGCCAGCAATCCAGGTTTCTCCTACGAGCAGTACTTC. Full variable domain (outside the CDR3, taken from reference TRBV2 and TRBJ2-7): EPEVTQTPSHQVTQMGQEVILRCVPISNHLYFYWYRQILGQKVEFLVSFYNNEISEKSEIFDDQFSVERPDGSNFTLKIRSTKLEDSAMYFCASNPGFSYEQYFGPGTRLTVT.

The chain couples TRBV28 to TRBJ2-1; maybe TRBD2 (6 bases). CDR3 length equals 17 residues. Germline assignment: CDR1 MDHEN and CDR2 SYDVKM. Trimming shortened V by 5 bases and J by 7 bases, and 24 bases separated the two germline ends. CDR3 protein: CASSPRRTTGRLNEQFF. CDR3 sequence (DNA): TGTGCCAGCAGTCCCCGTCGGACTACCGGAAGGCTTAATGAGCAGTTCTTC.

This chain uses TRBV9 with TRBJ2-1; 9 bases agree with TRBD1. V gave up 3 bases and J gave up 2 bases; unmatched junction bases: 3. CDR1 is SGDLS, CDR2 YYNGEE, per germline. The CDR3 sequence is 15 residues long. The CDR3 DNA sequence: TGTGCCAGCAGCGAGGGACAGGGTACCTACAATGAGCAGTTCTTC. It yields the protein CASSEGQGTYNEQFF. Variable domain in full (rest from reference TRBV9 and TRBJ2-1): DSGVTQTPKHLITATGQRVTLRCSPRSGDLSVYWYQQSLDQGLQFLIQYYNGEERAKGNILERFSAQQFPDLHSELNLSSLELGDSALYFCASSEGQGTYNEQFFGPGTRLTVL.

The chain couples TRBV14 to TRBJ2-1; 7 bases agree with TRBD1. The CDR3 runs 16 residues. The V gene's germline CDR1 is SGHDN and CDR2 FVKESK. V dropped 0 bases and J dropped 3; count of bases not matched to a gene: 5. The CDR3 protein is CASSQDEQGVYNEQFF. CDR3 in DNA: TGTGCCAGCAGCCAAGATGAGCAGGGGGTCTACAATGAGCAGTTCTTC.

The chain employs TRBV25-1 and TRBJ2-1; D might be TRBD2 (6 bases). The CDR3 has 13 residues. V was clipped by 4 bases and J by 8 bases, with 12 bases between them. The V gene's germline CDR1 is MGHDK and CDR2 SYGVNS. DNA for the CDR3: TGTGCCAGCAGTGTTGGGGACTCCGATGAGCAGTTCTTC. Translation: CASSVGDSDEQFF.

The J gene is TRBJ1-4, the V gene TRBV28, with TRBD1 matching 10 bases. J lost 6 bases, V lost 6 bases, and 4 bases had no gene match. The CDR3 has 14 residues. Germline-derived CDR1 and CDR2 are MDHEN and SYDVKM. Written as DNA, the CDR3 is TGTGCCAGCAGCTCGGGACAGGGGTATGAAAAACTGTTTTTT. This encodes CASSSGQGYEKLFF.

This clone appeared a single time. The chain is built from TRBV28 and TRBJ2-2; no reliable D call. The CDR3 is 12 residues long. Trimming stripped 1 base from V and 7 bases from J, with 4 bases between. CDR1 and CDR2 (germline): MDHEN, SYDVKM. CDR3 DNA: TGTGCCAGCAGTTTATTACACGGGGAGCTGTTTTTT. Protein: CASSLLHGELFF. Combining the CDR3 with reference TRBV28 and TRBJ2-2 gives the whole variable domain DVKVTQSSRYLVKRTGEKVFLECVQDMDHENMFWYRQDPGLGLRLIYFSYDVKMKEKGDIPEGYSVSREKKERFSLILESASTNQTSMYLCASSLLHGELFFGEGSRLTVL.

The chain couples TRBV5-1 to TRBJ2-3; tentative D call: TRBD2 (5 bases). CDR1 SGHRS and CDR2 YFSETQ come from the germline V gene. The V end was cut by 4 bases, the J end by 2 bases, with 11 bases between. The CDR3 spans 14 residues. CDR3 sequence reads: CASSDASPTDTQYF. In DNA, the CDR3 is TGCGCCAGCAGCGACGCTAGCCCCACAGATACGCAGTATTTT. The whole variable domain, filled in from reference TRBV5-1 and TRBJ2-3, reads KAGVTQTPRYLIKTRGQQVTLSCSPISGHRSVSWYQQTPGQGLQFLFEYFSETQRNKGNFPGRFSGRQFSNSRSEMNVSTLELGDSALYLCASSDASPTDTQYFGPGTRLTVL.

The chain carries TRBV9 and TRBJ1-5; maybe TRBD1 (5 bases). CDR3 length: 15 amino acids. V was pared by 0 bases and J by 3 bases, with 10 bases between. Germline V lookup: CDR1 SGDLS, CDR2 YYNGEE. CDR3 DNA sequence: TGTGCCAGCAGCGTAGGAGCAGGGCCCAATCAGCCCCAGCATTTT. It is translated as CASSVGAGPNQPQHF. Full variable domain (remainder filled in from reference TRBV9 and TRBJ1-5): DSGVTQTPKHLITATGQRVTLRCSPRSGDLSVYWYQQSLDQGLQFLIQYYNGEERAKGNILERFSAQQFPDLHSELNLSSLELGDSALYFCASSVGAGPNQPQHFGDGTRLSIL.

The V and J genes are TRBV7-3 and TRBJ2-1; the match to TRBD2 covers 7 bases. Germline V lookup: CDR1 SGHTA, CDR2 FQGTGA. This CDR3 comprises 15 residues. V shed 3 bases and J 8 bases; nucleotides not matched to a gene: 10. The CDR3 region is CASSFGLAAADEQFF. The CDR3 DNA follows: TGTGCCAGCAGCTTTGGTCTAGCGGCGGCCGATGAGCAGTTCTTC.

The rearrangement uses TRBV6-5 and TRBJ2-7; tentative D call: TRBD2 (5 bases). The V gene's germline CDR1 is MNHEY and CDR2 SVGAGI. The germline V and J ends were trimmed by 4 bases and 6 bases, with 7 bases remaining between them. The CDR3 sequence is 11 residues long. The CDR3 bases are TGTGCCAGCAGTTCCGGGGTCGAGCAGTACTTC. It encodes CASSSGVEQYF.